This is a list of T cell receptor beta chains from one sample in a study of blood T cell repertoires in COVID-19. Libraries were prepared by immunoSEQ multiplex PCR; TCRdb keeps only in-frame clonotypes and omits some of them. Counted here are approximately 160,000 clones, over 75% occurring once; the ten biggest clones make up approximately 3%. Sequenced material: peripheral blood. The receptor set was obtained from an older man with acute or convalescent COVID-19. Both conserved end residues are part of each CDR3. D genes are given only for firm matches. Only part of the rows carry a size: once, few, many, or a class if the clone is expanded.

clone_size j_call v_call d_call cdr3_aa cdr3_nt
. TRBJ1-1 TRBV6-5 TRBD1 CASSYAQGITEAFF TGTGCCAGCAGTTACGCACAGGGGATCACTGAAGCTTTCTTT
. TRBJ2-2 TRBV19 . CASTLDRPNTGELFF TGTGCCAGTACCCTCGACAGACCGAACACCGGGGAGCTGTTTTTT
. TRBJ1-3 TRBV11-3 . CASSLRQEPGNTIYF TGTGCCAGCAGCTTACGACAGGAGCCTGGAAACACCATATATTTT
. TRBJ2-5 TRBV5-1 TRBD2 CASSYLADQETQYF TGCGCCAGCAGCTATCTAGCGGACCAAGAGACCCAGTACTTC
. TRBJ1-6 TRBV6-5 . CASITQTGLGAPLHF TGTGCCAGCATCACCCAGACAGGACTTGGGGCTCCCCTCCACTTT
few TRBJ2-5 TRBV5-4 . CASSLQTAYQETQYF TGTGCCAGCAGCTTGCAGACAGCGTACCAAGAGACCCAGTACTTC
. TRBJ2-5 TRBV18 TRBD2 CASSPQTSGGETQYF TGTGCCAGCTCACCACAGACTAGCGGGGGTGAGACCCAGTACTTC
once TRBJ1-5 TRBV6-5 TRBD1 CASSSRSTGDDQPQHF TGTGCCAGCAGTTCCCGGTCGACAGGGGACGATCAGCCCCAGCATTTT
. TRBJ2-4 TRBV7-2 TRBD2 CASSLSLAGIAKNIQYF TGTGCCAGCAGCTTATCTCTAGCGGGGATAGCCAAAAACATTCAGTACTTC
. TRBJ1-5 TRBV6-2/TRBV6-3 TRBD1 CASSYATQGANQPQHF TGTGCCAGCAGTTACGCAACCCAGGGGGCGAATCAGCCCCAGCATTTT
. TRBJ1-2 TRBV19 . CASSPTSGHHYGYTF TGTGCCAGTAGTCCCACCTCGGGTCACCATTATGGCTACACCTTC
. TRBJ2-7 TRBV9 TRBD1 CASSVSTDRGFDEQYF TGTGCCAGCAGCGTATCCACGGACAGGGGGTTCGACGAGCAGTACTTC
. TRBJ2-1 TRBV24-1 TRBD2 CATSEESGRAGFEQFF TGTGCCACCAGTGAAGAGAGCGGGAGGGCCGGGTTTGAGCAGTTCTTC
. TRBJ2-1 TRBV4-3 TRBD2 CASSQETGGSDEQFF TGCGCCAGCAGCCAAGAAACGGGAGGGTCGGATGAGCAGTTCTTC
. TRBJ2-7 TRBV24-1 . CATSDTDRYEQYF TGTGCCACCAGTGACACTGACAGGTACGAGCAGTACTTC
. TRBJ2-1 TRBV18 TRBD2 CASSPPASGRVDEQFF TGTGCCAGCTCACCACCGGCTAGCGGGAGGGTCGATGAGCAGTTCTTC
. TRBJ1-5 TRBV7-9 TRBD1 CASSLMGDRDDQPQHF TGTGCCAGCAGCTTAATGGGGGACAGGGATGATCAGCCCCAGCATTTT
. TRBJ2-3 TRBV2 . CASRGGDTDTQYF TGTGCCAGCCGTGGGGGAGACACAGATACGCAGTATTTT
. TRBJ2-1 TRBV11-2 . CASSLDGAQYNEQFF TGTGCCAGCAGCTTAGATGGGGCACAGTACAATGAGCAGTTCTTC
few TRBJ2-1 TRBV6-5 . CASSYLTGREAAFF TGTGCCAGCAGTTACCTAACAGGGCGAGAAGCCGCGTTCTTC
. TRBJ2-5 TRBV7-8 TRBD1 CASSFGDREETQYF TGTGCCAGCAGCTTCGGGGACAGGGAGGAGACCCAGTACTTC
. TRBJ1-3 TRBV7-9 . CASSFDTISSGNTIYF TGTGCCAGCAGCTTCGACACCATCAGCTCTGGAAACACCATATATTTT
. TRBJ2-7 TRBV21-1 . CASSKFRGDSQSSYEQYF TGTGCCAGCAGCAAATTTAGAGGGGACAGCCAAAGCTCCTACGAGCAGTACTTC
. TRBJ1-1 TRBV7-6 TRBD1 CASSITGTGRNTEAFF TGTGCCAGCAGCATAACCGGGACAGGGAGGAACACTGAAGCTTTCTTT
. TRBJ2-1 TRBV6-4 . CASSDSGSYPYNEQFF TGTGCCAGCAGTGACTCGGGCTCTTATCCCTACAATGAGCAGTTCTTC
once TRBJ1-3 TRBV15 . CATSRDPREGNTIYF TGTGCCACCAGCAGAGATCCCCGTGAGGGTAACACCATATATTTT
. TRBJ2-7 TRBV7-9 TRBD2 CASSYSGGRDYEQYF TGTGCCAGCAGTTATAGCGGGGGGCGGGACTACGAGCAGTACTTC
. TRBJ2-1 TRBV6-5 . CASSYSLGSNEQFF TGTGCCAGCAGTTACTCGCTCGGTAGTAATGAGCAGTTCTTC
once TRBJ2-3 TRBV30 TRBD2 CAWSVVGGPDTQYF TGTGCCTGGAGTGTCGTGGGAGGGCCAGATACGCAGTATTTT
. TRBJ2-3 TRBV7-9 . CASSFWATSTDTQYF TGTGCCAGCAGCTTTTGGGCAACGAGCACAGATACGCAGTATTTT
once TRBJ2-1 TRBV7-3 TRBD2 CASSRDRTSGSYNEQFF TGTGCCAGCAGCCGAGACAGAACTAGCGGGAGCTACAATGAGCAGTTCTTC
. TRBJ2-3 TRBV7-2 . CASSLNAGDTQYF TGTGCCAGCAGCTTAAACGCGGGGGATACGCAGTATTTT
. TRBJ2-4 TRBV6-4 TRBD2 CASWRGTSGRPGAKNIQYF TGTGCCAGCTGGCGAGGGACTAGCGGGAGGCCCGGAGCCAAAAACATTCAGTACTTC
. TRBJ2-7 TRBV7-8 . CASSLYRGGSYEQYF TGTGCCAGCAGCTTATACAGGGGAGGCTCCTACGAGCAGTACTTC
. TRBJ1-3 TRBV7-9 . CASSLEGQGNTIYF TGTGCCAGCAGCTTAGAAGGACAAGGAAACACCATATATTTT
. TRBJ1-6 TRBV30 . CAWSLGAWNSPLHF TGTGCCTGGAGTTTGGGGGCCTGGAATTCACCCCTCCACTTT
few TRBJ2-3 TRBV30 . CAWRPLGIGDTQYF TGTGCCTGGAGGCCCCTCGGGATTGGGGATACGCAGTATTTT
. TRBJ2-7 TRBV20-1 TRBD2 CSASLVGLAGYEQYF TGCAGTGCTAGTTTGGTAGGACTAGCGGGCTACGAGCAGTACTTC
. TRBJ2-7 TRBV24-1 TRBD2 CANDWDSSGRANVSYEQYF TGTGCCAACGATTGGGACTCGAGCGGGAGGGCCAATGTTTCCTACGAGCAGTACTTC
. TRBJ1-1 TRBV6-1 . CASSDHRMNTEAFF TGTGCCAGCAGTGACCACAGGATGAACACTGAAGCTTTCTTT
. TRBJ2-5 TRBV3-1/TRBV3-2 . CARASAETQYF TGTGCTCGGGCTAGCGCAGAGACCCAGTACTTC
. TRBJ1-2 TRBV5-1 TRBD1 CASSLGQVRDGYTF TGCGCCAGCAGCCTCGGACAGGTTCGTGATGGCTACACCTTC
. TRBJ1-6 TRBV6-5 . CASREVNSPLHF TGTGCCAGCAGGGAGGTTAATTCACCCCTCCACTTT
few TRBJ2-5 TRBV12-3/TRBV12-4 TRBD1 CASSGTAQETQYF TGTGCCAGCAGTGGGACAGCCCAAGAGACCCAGTACTTC
. TRBJ2-3 TRBV2 TRBD2 CASKESAGKDTQYF TGTGCCAGCAAGGAGTCAGCGGGGAAAGATACGCAGTATTTT
. TRBJ2-1 TRBV7-8 TRBD2 CASSFLTSGTYNEQFF TGTGCCAGCAGCTTCCTGACTAGCGGGACCTACAATGAGCAGTTCTTC
few TRBJ1-2 TRBV6-2/TRBV6-3 . CASSFPTGTRGYTF TGTGCCAGCAGTTTCCCCACAGGGACGCGCGGCTACACCTTC
. TRBJ1-2 TRBV18 TRBD1 CASSPTGTGDYGYTF TGTGCCAGCTCACCAACCGGGACAGGCGACTATGGCTACACCTTC
. TRBJ2-7 TRBV2 . CASSADRFSYEQYF TGTGCCAGCAGTGCAGACAGGTTTTCCTACGAGCAGTACTTC
. TRBJ1-2 TRBV2 . CASSVLPLSRYGYTF TGTGCCAGCAGTGTTTTACCGCTTTCTAGGTATGGCTACACCTTC
. TRBJ2-7 TRBV4-2 TRBD1 CASSQRTGGYEQYF TGTGCCAGCAGCCAGAGGACAGGGGGCTACGAGCAGTACTTC
. TRBJ1-6 TRBV5-1 TRBD1 CASSLGTGDMVNSPLHF TGCGCCAGCAGCCTTGGGACAGGGGATATGGTCAATTCACCCCTCCACTTT
. TRBJ2-7 TRBV24-1 . CATSETGISYEQYF TGTGCCACCAGTGAAACCGGGATCTCCTACGAGCAGTACTTC
few TRBJ1-4 TRBV28 . CASSSQTGANEKLFF TGTGCCAGCAGTTCCCAGACGGGAGCTAATGAAAAACTGTTTTTT